Listed below are T cell receptor beta chains from one sample, sequenced in a study of shared clonotypes between healthy human individuals. Repertoires were generated with immunoSEQ multiplex PCR, while TCRdb's copy carries only in-frame clones and drops some. The data contain roughly 2.5 million clones, more than 90% of them singletons. Source material: naive CD4+ T cells sorted from blood. Receptors were obtained from a man younger than 30 in good health. Each CDR3 is given with its conserved first and last residue. The D gene is left open where the match is weak. Where a row states a size, it is once, few, many or the class of an expanded clone; other rows omit it.

J: TRBJ1-5; V: TRBV7-8; size: NA; D: NA; CDR3: CASSSLGGLGKGNQPQHF; DNA: TGTGCCAGCAGCTCCCTAGGGGGATTGGGCAAGGGCAATCAGCCCCAGCATTTT
J: TRBJ1-2; V: TRBV20-1; size: NA; D: NA; CDR3: CSARGVDGYTF; DNA: TGCAGTGCTAGAGGGGTTGATGGCTACACCTTC
J: TRBJ2-7; V: TRBV6-5; size: once; D: NA; CDR3: CASSKYQGGYEQYF; DNA: TGTGCCAGCAGCAAATATCAGGGCGGTTACGAGCAGTACTTC
J: TRBJ1-1; V: TRBV4-1; size: NA; D: TRBD1; CDR3: CASSHPDRDTEAFF; DNA: TGCGCCAGCAGCCACCCGGACAGGGACACTGAAGCTTTCTTT
J: TRBJ2-2; V: TRBV6-4; size: NA; D: NA; CDR3: CASMTTANTGELFF; DNA: TGTGCCAGCATGACGACGGCGAACACCGGGGAGCTGTTTTTT
J: TRBJ1-1; V: TRBV7-2; size: NA; D: NA; CDR3: CASSMRRNTEAFF; DNA: TGTGCCAGCAGCATGAGAAGGAACACTGAAGCTTTCTTT
J: TRBJ1-2; V: TRBV18; size: NA; D: TRBD1; CDR3: CASSFPPDRTPRNGYTF; DNA: TGTGCCAGCTCATTTCCTCCGGACAGGACGCCGAGGAATGGCTACACCTTC
J: TRBJ2-2; V: TRBV12-5; size: NA; D: NA; CDR3: CASGFSGYTGELFF; DNA: TGTGCTAGTGGTTTTAGCGGATACACCGGGGAGCTGTTTTTT
J: TRBJ2-2; V: TRBV28; size: NA; D: TRBD1; CDR3: CASSTGTGDKTGELFF; DNA: TGTGCCAGCAGTACAGGGACAGGGGATAAGACCGGGGAGCTGTTTTTT
J: TRBJ1-4; V: TRBV7-9; size: NA; D: TRBD1; CDR3: CASSPGTATNEKLFF; DNA: TGTGCCAGCAGCCCAGGGACAGCAACTAATGAAAAACTGTTTTTT
J: TRBJ2-7; V: TRBV10-1; size: NA; D: NA; CDR3: CASSAGPYEQYF; DNA: TGCGCCAGCAGTGCGGGTCCCTACGAGCAGTACTTC
J: TRBJ1-2; V: TRBV30; size: NA; D: NA; CDR3: CAWGVEQTRYGYTF; DNA: TGTGCCTGGGGGGTGGAGCAGACACGATATGGCTACACCTTC
J: TRBJ1-4; V: TRBV28; size: NA; D: TRBD1; CDR3: CASSLPAQGMANEKLFF; DNA: TGTGCCAGCAGTTTGCCCGCACAGGGGATGGCTAATGAAAAACTGTTTTTT
J: TRBJ2-7; V: TRBV21-1; size: NA; D: NA; CDR3: CASSTFTSGGGDEQYF; DNA: TGTGCCAGCAGCACTTTTACTAGCGGGGGAGGCGACGAGCAGTACTTC
J: TRBJ2-5; V: TRBV4-1; size: NA; D: NA; CDR3: CASSQDLGRETQYF; DNA: TGCGCCAGCAGCCAAGATCTCGGTAGAGAGACCCAGTACTTC
J: TRBJ2-2; V: TRBV6-1; size: NA; D: NA; CDR3: CASSPTGPAGELFF; DNA: TGTGCCAGCAGCCCAACAGGGCCCGCCGGGGAGCTGTTTTTT
J: TRBJ2-7; V: TRBV2; size: NA; D: NA; CDR3: CASSEYPTQKGSYEQYF; DNA: TGTGCCAGCAGTGAATACCCTACACAGAAAGGCTCCTACGAGCAGTACTTC
J: TRBJ2-5; V: TRBV28; size: NA; D: NA; CDR3: CASSLTPRQGRTETQYF; DNA: TGTGCCAGCAGTTTAACCCCTCGGCAGGGAAGAACAGAGACCCAGTACTTC
J: TRBJ2-7; V: TRBV5-1; size: NA; D: TRBD2; CDR3: CASSLGIAGGNFHEQYF; DNA: TGCGCCAGCAGCTTGGGTATAGCGGGAGGGAACTTCCACGAGCAGTACTTC
J: TRBJ2-3; V: TRBV7-2; size: NA; D: NA; CDR3: CASSPPKDTQYF; DNA: TGTGCCAGCAGTCCCCCGAAAGATACGCAGTATTTT
J: TRBJ2-2; V: TRBV10-3; size: NA; D: NA; CDR3: CAISGTVTGELFF; DNA: TGTGCCATCAGTGGCACGGTAACCGGGGAGCTGTTTTTT
J: TRBJ2-1; V: TRBV7-2; size: NA; D: TRBD2; CDR3: CASSSGLAGVGEQFF; DNA: TGTGCCAGCAGCTCCGGACTAGCGGGAGTGGGTGAGCAGTTCTTC
J: TRBJ1-1; V: TRBV5-5; size: once; D: TRBD1; CDR3: CASSFGADRGNTEAFF; DNA: TGTGCCAGCAGCTTTGGGGCTGACAGGGGGAACACTGAAGCTTTCTTT
J: TRBJ1-4; V: TRBV30; size: NA; D: NA; CDR3: CAWRGFGTWGEKLFF; DNA: TGTGCCTGGAGGGGCTTTGGAACGTGGGGGGAAAAACTGTTTTTT
J: TRBJ2-7; V: TRBV29-1; size: once; D: NA; CDR3: CSVEVGNYEQYF; DNA: TGCAGCGTTGAAGTGGGGAACTACGAGCAGTACTTC
J: TRBJ2-7; V: TRBV4-3; size: NA; D: NA; CDR3: CASSQTIAESSYEQYF; DNA: TGCGCCAGCAGCCAGACCATAGCGGAAAGCTCCTACGAGCAGTACTTC
J: TRBJ2-7; V: TRBV30; size: NA; D: TRBD1; CDR3: CAWSWGTGDRVYEQYF; DNA: TGTGCCTGGAGTTGGGGAACGGGGGACAGGGTCTACGAGCAGTACTTC
J: TRBJ2-1; V: TRBV2; size: NA; D: NA; CDR3: CASARTPFDEQFF; DNA: TGTGCCAGCGCCCGGACCCCGTTCGATGAGCAGTTCTTC
J: TRBJ2-1; V: TRBV5-4; size: NA; D: NA; CDR3: CASKASYSYNEQFF; DNA: TGTGCCAGCAAGGCCAGTTACTCCTACAATGAGCAGTTCTTC
J: TRBJ1-2; V: TRBV5-5; size: NA; D: NA; CDR3: CASSLQFGLPIWGYTF; DNA: TGTGCCAGCAGCTTACAGTTTGGATTACCGATATGGGGCTACACCTTC
J: TRBJ2-7; V: TRBV18; size: NA; D: TRBD1; CDR3: CASSPLGQFTEQYF; DNA: TGTGCCAGCTCACCCTTGGGACAGTTTACAGAGCAGTACTTC
J: TRBJ1-5; V: TRBV7-9; size: NA; D: NA; CDR3: CASRGNSNQPQHF; DNA: TGTGCCAGTCGGGGAAATAGCAATCAGCCCCAGCATTTT
J: TRBJ1-4; V: TRBV5-1; size: NA; D: NA; CDR3: CASSSGTVSEKLFF; DNA: TGCGCCAGCAGCAGCGGGACGGTCTCTGAAAAACTGTTTTTT
J: TRBJ1-2; V: TRBV11-2; size: NA; D: TRBD1; CDR3: CASSLTGGASYGYTF; DNA: TGTGCCAGCAGCTTAACAGGGGGCGCTTCTTATGGCTACACCTTC
J: TRBJ1-1; V: TRBV5-1; size: once; D: NA; CDR3: CASSYTSGTEAFF; DNA: TGCGCCAGCAGTTATACTTCCGGCACTGAAGCTTTCTTT
J: TRBJ1-4; V: TRBV5-1; size: NA; D: NA; CDR3: CASSLEGGTNEKLFF; DNA: TGCGCCAGCAGCTTGGAAGGAGGGACTAATGAAAAACTGTTTTTT
J: TRBJ2-7; V: TRBV10-3; size: NA; D: TRBD2; CDR3: CAISESSGTSGVYEQYF; DNA: TGTGCCATCAGTGAGTCCTCAGGGACTAGCGGGGTCTACGAGCAGTACTTC
J: TRBJ1-1; V: TRBV7-2; size: NA; D: TRBD1; CDR3: CASSLNPTGREAFF; DNA: TGTGCCAGCAGCTTAAACCCGACAGGGCGTGAAGCTTTCTTT
J: TRBJ2-5; V: TRBV19; size: NA; D: NA; CDR3: CASSIDTGLVKTQYF; DNA: TGTGCCAGTAGTATAGATACAGGGCTCGTAAAGACCCAGTACTTC
J: TRBJ1-4; V: TRBV19; size: NA; D: NA; CDR3: CASSTPPTEEKLFF; DNA: TGTGCCAGTAGTACTCCTCCCACGGAAGAAAAACTGTTTTTT
J: TRBJ2-2; V: TRBV19; size: NA; D: TRBD1; CDR3: CASSSTRGSGELFF; DNA: TGTGCCAGTAGTAGTACCAGGGGGTCCGGGGAGCTGTTTTTT
J: TRBJ1-5; V: TRBV19; size: NA; D: NA; CDR3: CASSDPNNQPQHF; DNA: TGTGCCAGTAGTGACCCGAACAATCAGCCCCAGCATTTT
J: TRBJ2-2; V: TRBV5-1; size: NA; D: NA; CDR3: CASKRGSSNTGELFF; DNA: TGCGCCAGCAAACGCGGCAGTTCGAACACCGGGGAGCTGTTTTTT
J: TRBJ1-1; V: TRBV18; size: NA; D: NA; CDR3: CASSSGQTMNTEAFF; DNA: TGTGCCAGCTCATCCGGACAGACCATGAACACTGAAGCTTTCTTT
J: TRBJ1-1; V: TRBV15; size: NA; D: NA; CDR3: CATRYDMNTEAFF; DNA: TGTGCCACCAGATACGACATGAACACTGAAGCTTTCTTT
J: TRBJ1-1; V: TRBV7-3; size: NA; D: NA; CDR3: CASSLGTGVGTEAFF; DNA: TGTGCCAGCAGCTTAGGCACAGGAGTCGGTACTGAAGCTTTCTTT
J: TRBJ2-7; V: TRBV7-2; size: NA; D: NA; CDR3: CASSWGRSYEQYF; DNA: TGTGCCAGCTCTTGGGGGCGATCCTACGAGCAGTACTTC
J: TRBJ1-2; V: TRBV2; size: NA; D: NA; CDR3: CASSEEGGIGYGYTF; DNA: TGTGCCAGCAGTGAAGAGGGGGGTATTGGATATGGCTACACCTTC